The sequence of this T cell receptor beta chain was determined in a study of a mutant IDH1 vaccine in newly diagnosed glioma. In the case of this clone: Its specificity is not known.

Time point defined: week 23, last vaccination. All doses held 300 ug of mutant IDH1 20-mer peptide, with topical imiquimod. Sequenced by immunoSEQ multiplex PCR; TCRdb stores in-frame clones only, minus some. The sample consists of 82,000 or so clones, roughly 85% of them appearing once. V was clipped by 6 bases and J by 4 bases; unmatched bases: 13. Per the germline V gene, CDR1 is SNHLY and CDR2 is FYNNEI. This CDR3 region has 16 residues. This TCR was recovered from a man in his thirties or forties with glioma. Some clones in this sample may be carry-over from other donors' samples. This chain joins TRBV2 and TRBJ1-1; 8 bases match TRBD1. The sequences come from PBMCs, collected from a glioma patient whose treatment included an IDH1 peptide vaccine. The CDR3 is CASRQRTGFGVTEAFF. CDR3 sequence (DNA): TGTGCCAGCAGGCAACGGACAGGGTTTGGAGTCACTGAAGCTTTCTTT.